The 16 T cell receptor beta chains given below trace back to one sample, sequenced in a study of blood T cell repertoires in COVID-19. The assay was immunoSEQ multiplex PCR, and TCRdb's table has in-frame clones only and misses some. The sample has about 480,000 clones, roughly nine tenths seen once. Sequenced sample: peripheral blood. The receptors here all came from a man between 18 and 29 years old with COVID-19, enrolled during active disease.

V and J are TRBV5-6 and TRBJ2-5; TRBD1 aligns across 7 bases. V was pared by 3 bases and J by 4 bases, with 15 bases of the junction left unmatched. The CDR3 length is 17 residues. CDR1 SGHDT and CDR2 YYEEEE come from the germline V gene. The CDR3 DNA sequence: TGTGCCAGCAGCTCGCAGGGGGTCCAGCCGTTTCGAGAGACCCAGTACTTC. Amino acid sequence: CASSSQGVQPFRETQYF. Variable domain in full (rest from reference TRBV5-6 and TRBJ2-5): DAGVTQSPTHLIKTRGQQVTLRCSPKSGHDTVSWYQQALGQGPQFIFQYYEEEERQRGNFPDRFSGHQFPNYSSELNVNALLLGDSALYLCASSSQGVQPFRETQYFGPGTRLLVL.

The V and J genes are TRBV28 and TRBJ1-2; D is perhaps TRBD1 (5 bases). V was trimmed by 5 bases and J by 8 bases, leaving 12 bases between them. CDR3 length: 12 residues. CDR1 is MDHEN and CDR2 is SYDVKM in the germline V gene. CDR3 amino acids: CASSRTGFGYTF. The CDR3 DNA sequence: TGTGCCAGCAGTAGAACAGGTTTCGGCTACACCTTC.

This clone was detected once. This chain connects TRBV5-1 to TRBJ2-7; 9 nucleotides line up with TRBD1. This CDR3 region has 15 residues. The junction had 10 bases not matched to a gene; V was cut back by 4 bases and J by 5 bases. Germline V gene lookup returns CDR1 SGHRS and CDR2 YFSETQ. The CDR3 DNA reads as TGCGCCAGCAGCGTGGGGGGACAGGGACGCAACGAGCAGTACTTC. Its translation is CASSVGGQGRNEQYF.

This rearrangement joins TRBV14 to TRBJ2-1, with D hard to call. The CDR3 runs to 14 residues. V lost 1 base and J 8 bases, leaving 12 bases between the germline ends. Germline V gives CDR1 SGHDN, CDR2 FVKESK. The CDR3 bases are TGTGCCAGCAGCCAAGTGGAGTCTGGCTATGAGCAGTTCTTC. Amino acids: CASSQVESGYEQFF.

V is TRBV6-1 and J is TRBJ2-7; 7 bases fit TRBD2. Germline lookup yields CDR1 MNHNS and CDR2 SASEGT. Unmatched junction bases numbered 9, after V lost 3 bases and J lost 4 bases. There are 15 residues in the CDR3. The CDR3 region has the DNA TGTGCCAGCAGTGATCTTCAAGCGGGGCCTTACGAGCAGTACTTC. The encoded protein is CASSDLQAGPYEQYF.

This chain uses TRBV21-1 with TRBJ2-3; the D segment call TRBD2 is taken from the table without a DNA check. TRBV21-1 is annotated as a pseudogene. This CDR3 region has 17 residues. For the CDR3, the DNA is TGTGCCAGCAGCAACCCTGGACTAGCGGGGGGTCGAGATACGCAGTATTTT. Amino acid sequence: CASSNPGLAGGRDTQYF.

The chain uses TRBV5-6 and TRBJ2-5; D might be TRBD2 (6 bases). CDR1 SGHDT and CDR2 YYEEEE come from the germline V gene. This CDR3 comprises 16 residues. Trimming pared 0 bases from V and 9 bases from J, leaving 21 bases between. The CDR3 bases are TGTGCCAGCAGCTTGGGGGTAACGGGGGAGTGGAGGCCCCAGTACTTC. Its protein product is CASSLGVTGEWRPQYF. Complete variable domain (other parts from reference TRBV5-6 and TRBJ2-5): DAGVTQSPTHLIKTRGQQVTLRCSPKSGHDTVSWYQQALGQGPQFIFQYYEEEERQRGNFPDRFSGHQFPNYSSELNVNALLLGDSALYLCASSLGVTGEWRPQYFGPGTRLLVL.

This clone was detected only a few times. The chain joins TRBV2 to TRBJ2-7, with 7 bases fitting TRBD1. This CDR3 region has 13 residues. The V gene end was trimmed by 4 bases and the J gene end by 5 bases; junction bases not matched to a gene: 5. CDR1 SNHLY and CDR2 FYNNEI come from the germline V gene. The CDR3 region is CASSGQGFDEQYF. The CDR3 region has the DNA TGTGCCAGCAGTGGACAGGGTTTCGACGAGCAGTACTTC.

This chain connects TRBV19 to TRBJ1-5; D not resolved. The CDR3 sequence is 13 residues long. The ends were cut back, 6 bases at V and 4 bases at J, with 10 bases in the middle. Germline V gene lookup returns CDR1 LNHDA and CDR2 SQIVND (reference sequence). CDR3 sequence (DNA): TGTGCCAGTAGCCCAGGATTAAATCAGCCCCAGCATTTT. Protein sequence: CASSPGLNQPQHF.

The chain has TRBV19 and TRBJ2-5, with D maybe TRBD2 (7 bases). The CDR3 is 13 amino acids. Per germline, CDR1 LNHDA and CDR2 SQIVND (reference sequence). The germline V and J ends were trimmed by 6 bases and 5 bases, with 13 bases remaining between them. This CDR3 reads CASRGGQWETQYF. CDR3 nucleotide sequence: TGTGCCAGTAGGGGGGGGCAGTGGGAGACCCAGTACTTC.

This chain uses TRBV7-2 with TRBJ2-1; 8 bases match TRBD1. The germline V gene has CDR1 SGHTA and CDR2 FQGNSA. The CDR3 has 17 residues. J was trimmed by 5 bases and V by 5 bases; bases with no gene match: 14. CDR3 residues: CASSLRAGQDIHNEQFF. DNA of the CDR3: TGTGCCAGCAGCCTAAGGGCGGGACAGGATATTCACAATGAGCAGTTCTTC.

J is TRBJ2-3 and V is TRBV18, with a tentative D call TRBD2 (6 bases). V dropped 6 bases and J dropped 7 bases, with 26 bases sitting between them. The CDR3 totals 17 residues. Per germline, CDR1 KGHSH and CDR2 LQKENI. The CDR3 sequence is CASSRSEAGSSGNTQYF. In DNA form, the CDR3 reads TGTGCCAGCTCGCGATCAGAGGCAGGGAGTAGCGGAAATACGCAGTATTTT.

The rearrangement links TRBV6-5 to TRBJ2-5; D might be TRBD2 (5 bases). CDR1 is MNHEY, CDR2 SVGAGI, per germline. Trimming took off 4 bases at V and 5 bases at J, with 14 bases between the two ends. This CDR3 is built from 14 residues. The CDR3 bases are TGTGCCAGCAGTTTCGGCCCGGGGTTGGAGACCCAGTACTTC. Protein product: CASSFGPGLETQYF.

Written as DNA, the CDR3 is TGTGCCAGCAGCCCCGGGACAGGGGCCCTCTACGAGCAGTACTTC. Translating gives CASSPGTGALYEQYF. The chain is built from TRBV27 and TRBJ2-7; 10 nucleotides agree with TRBD1. Per the germline V gene, CDR1 is MNHEY and CDR2 is SMNVEV (reference sequence). The V and J ends lost 6 bases and 3 bases, in that order; junction bases with no gene match: 8. CDR3 length equals 15 residues.

This chain connects TRBV30 to TRBJ1-6; tentatively, D is TRBD1 (5 bases). Germline CDR1 is GTSNPN and CDR2 is SVGIG (reference sequence). CDR3 length: 13 residues. With 1 base removed from V and 10 bases from J, the gap between germline ends came to 11 bases. In DNA, the CDR3 is TGTGCCTGGAGTGAGGGGAGGGGATCACCCCTCCACTTT. Its protein is CAWSEGRGSPLHF.

The chain uses TRBV5-6 and TRBJ2-7, with D possibly being TRBD1 (6 bases). Germline V gene lookup returns CDR1 SGHDT and CDR2 YYEEEE. Trimming cost V 4 bases and J 1 base, with 12 bases left between them. The CDR3 runs 14 residues. This chain's CDR3 is CASSETGLSYEQYF. CDR3 sequence (DNA): TGTGCCAGCAGCGAGACAGGTCTTTCCTACGAGCAGTACTTC.